The TCR beta chain under discussion was sequenced for a study of T cell clones after liver transplantation. Study-level information: Post-transplant blood was tracked for graft-donor-reactive T cell clones identified in a pre-transplant mixed lymphocyte reaction. HCV positivity affected three of eight recipients; the rest lacked autoimmune or viral indications.

Study-wide results and caveats: Circulating graft-donor-reactive CD4 TCRbeta sequences fell significantly post-transplant in most of the 8 subjects. The donor-reactive repertoire was only partly measurable in two subjects, lacking donor cells.

As for this clone: Its cognate antigen is unknown.

Produced via immunoSEQ multiplex PCR; TCRdb's table is partial and in-frame only. The sample has just under 60,000 clones; 70% are singletons. From germline, CDR1 is SGHRS and CDR2 YFSETQ. The CDR3 has 15 amino acids. V shed 3 bases and J 4 bases; nucleotides not matched to a gene: 8. The V and J genes are TRBV5-1 and TRBJ2-5; 8 bases align to TRBD1. The TCR was taken from a human patient who received a liver transplant. Some T cells may originate from the graft donor. Sample: CD4+ T cells from blood, taken at the approximately 15-month timepoint. In DNA, the CDR3 is TGCGCCAGCAGCTCCCAGGGGGCTATAGGAGAGACCCAGTACTTC. This gives the protein CASSSQGAIGETQYF.